Listed here are 21 T cell receptor beta chains from one sample, sequenced in a study of blood T cell repertoires in COVID-19. The protocol was immunoSEQ multiplex PCR, while the TCRdb copy is restricted to in-frame clones and leaves out a portion. The sample includes about 240,000 clones, 75% to 85% of them seen just once. Source material: peripheral blood. The receptors here all came from a woman of 80 years or more with COVID-19, enrolled during active disease.

This clone was seen more than once but under ten times. In the same sample, other DNA sequences code for this CDR3. The chain uses TRBV18 and TRBJ1-1; D may be TRBD1 (6 bases). V dropped 3 bases and J dropped 1 base, with 6 bases sitting between them. Germline CDR1 KGHSH, CDR2 LQKENI. This CDR3 comprises 13 residues. This CDR3 reads CASSPGQNTEAFF. CDR3 nucleotide sequence: TGTGCCAGCTCACCGGGACAGAACACTGAAGCTTTCTTT. Combining the CDR3 with reference TRBV18 and TRBJ1-1 gives the whole variable domain NAGVMQNPRHLVRRRGQEARLRCSPMKGHSHVYWYRQLPEEGLKFMVYLQKENIIDESGMPKERFSAEFPKEGPSILRIQQVVRGDSAAYFCASSPGQNTEAFFGQGTRLTVV.

This clone has more than one count but fewer than ten. J is TRBJ1-2 and V is TRBV25-1, with D possibly matching TRBD1 (5 bases). From germline, CDR1 is MGHDK and CDR2 SYGVNS. Trimming cost V 2 bases and J 2 bases, with 18 bases left between them. The CDR3 is 17 amino acids. CDR3 DNA sequence: TGTGCCAGCAGTGAACAGGGATCTGGTAGTCTGAACTATGGCTACACCTTC. Amino acids: CASSEQGSGSLNYGYTF.

This clone was recorded once. V is TRBV5-1 and J is TRBJ1-2; D remains ambiguous. V was trimmed by 5 bases and J by 4 bases, leaving 9 bases between them. The V gene's germline CDR1 is SGHRS and CDR2 YFSETQ. The CDR3 is 12 amino acids. This CDR3 reads CASSEVGYGYTF. For the CDR3, the DNA is TGCGCCAGCAGTGAGGTGGGCTATGGCTACACCTTC.

This clone was picked up one time. The rearrangement joins TRBV12-5 to TRBJ1-3, with no clear D. In germline, CDR1 is LGHNT, CDR2 FRNRAP. The V end was cut by 3 bases, the J end by 0 bases, with 15 bases between. The CDR3 is made up of 17 amino acids. The chain's CDR3 is CASGLSADWSSGNTIYF. The DNA of the CDR3 is TGTGCTAGTGGTTTATCCGCGGACTGGAGCTCTGGAAACACCATATATTTT.

The V and J genes are TRBV7-2 and TRBJ1-2; D perhaps matches TRBD1 (6 bases). The germline V gene has CDR1 SGHTA and CDR2 FQGNSA. The V end was cut by 6 bases, the J end by 2 bases, with 13 bases between. The CDR3 contains 14 residues. CDR3 region: CASSNRQANYGYTF. The CDR3 bases are TGTGCCAGCAGTAATAGACAGGCGAACTATGGCTACACCTTC.

The chain joins TRBV5-1 to TRBJ2-1; TRBD1 matches 12 bases. Germline V gives CDR1 SGHRS, CDR2 YFSETQ. V shed 7 bases and J 9 bases; nucleotides not matched to a gene: 5. This CDR3 has 13 residues. Here the CDR3 reads CASGGQGATEQFF. In nucleotides, the CDR3 is TGCGCCAGCGGGGGACAGGGGGCGACTGAGCAGTTCTTC. Supplemented by reference TRBV5-1 and TRBJ2-1, the full variable domain reads KAGVTQTPRYLIKTRGQQVTLSCSPISGHRSVSWYQQTPGQGLQFLFEYFSETQRNKGNFPGRFSGRQFSNSRSEMNVSTLELGDSALYLCASGGQGATEQFFGPGTRLTVL.

On this clone itself: At one end, the junction sequence differs from germline, possibly due to a read error. The V and J genes are TRBV4-1 and TRBJ1-1; D uncertain. Germline V gene lookup returns CDR1 MGHRA and CDR2 YSYEKL. The CDR3 is made up of 17 amino acids. This chain's CDR3 is CASSQGFVREMNSEAFF. CDR3 DNA sequence: TGCGCCAGCAGCCAAGGATTTGTACGGGAAATGAACTCTGAAGCTTTCTTT.

As concerns this clone: At one boundary the junction diverges from the germline segment, which might be a read error. The gene calls are TRBV7-2 and TRBJ1-5; D perhaps matches TRBD1 (5 bases). This CDR3 is built from 15 residues. Germline CDR1 is SGHTA and CDR2 is FQGNSA. This chain's CDR3 is CASSLAGGGNQPQHF. CDR3 bases: TGTGCCAGCAGCCTAGCGGGGGGGGGCAATCAGCCCCAGCATTTT. The full variable domain, rest sourced from reference TRBV7-2 and TRBJ1-5, is GAGVSQSPSNKVTEKGKDVELRCDPISGHTALYWYRQSLGQGLEFLIYFQGNSAPDKSGLPSDRFSAERTGGSVSTLTIQRTQQEDSAVYLCASSLAGGGNQPQHFGDGTRLSIL.

This clone was detected only a few times. The V and J genes are TRBV28 and TRBJ1-2; D perhaps matches TRBD1 (6 bases). The length of the CDR3 is 15 residues. The germline V gene encodes CDR1 MDHEN and CDR2 SYDVKM. V dropped 3 bases and J dropped 2 bases, with 13 bases sitting between them. CDR3 coding DNA: TGTGCCAGCAGTTTCGAGGGGCAGGGGAACTATGGCTACACCTTC. It codes for CASSFEGQGNYGYTF.

This chain joins TRBV4-1 and TRBJ1-4; D may be TRBD1 (6 bases). Trimming stripped 4 bases from V and 6 bases from J, with 24 bases between. This CDR3 contains 18 residues. The germline V gene has CDR1 MGHRA and CDR2 YSYEKL. CDR3 in amino acids: CASSRSGGRGGLDEKLFF. CDR3 DNA: TGCGCCAGCAGCCGCAGCGGGGGGCGAGGGGGGTTGGATGAAAAACTGTTTTTT.

J is TRBJ2-7 and V is TRBV29-1, with TRBD1 matching over 10 bases. The CDR3 is 15 amino acids. The V and J ends lost 6 bases and 4 bases, in that order; junction bases with no gene match: 12. The germline CDR1 and CDR2 sequences are SQVTM and ANQGSEA. The CDR3 DNA is TGCAGCGTCGCATATCGGGACAGGGGAAATTACGAGCAGTACTTC. Its translation: CSVAYRDRGNYEQYF.

This clone was seen just once. The chain links TRBV27 to TRBJ2-6; 10 bases agree with TRBD1. In germline, CDR1 is MNHEY, CDR2 SMNVEV (reference sequence). V was clipped by 4 bases and J by 2 bases; unmatched bases: 5. CDR3 length: 17 amino acids. The CDR3 region is CASSSDRGLAGANVLTF. The CDR3 bases are TGTGCCAGCAGTTCAGACAGGGGGCTGGCTGGGGCCAACGTCCTGACTTTC.

The V call is TRBV6-2 or TRBV6-3, the J call TRBJ1-5; the match to TRBD1 covers 12 bases. The CDR3 totals 16 residues. Germline V gene sequence: CDR1 MNHEY, CDR2 SVGEGT. V shed 4 bases, J shed 2 bases, and the junction held 3 bases outside the gene matches. CDR3 bases: TGTGCCAGCAGTTGGGGACAGGGGGCCGGCAATCAGCCCCAGCATTTT. This gives the protein CASSWGQGAGNQPQHF.

The rearrangement joins TRBV10-3 to TRBJ1-5; D may be TRBD1 (6 bases). The CDR3 length is 15 residues. V gave up 3 bases and J gave up 0 bases, with 9 bases separating them. CDR1 is ENHRY, CDR2 SYGVKD, per germline. The CDR3 sequence: CAISDGTTSNQPQHF. CDR3 nucleotides: TGTGCCATCAGTGATGGGACAACTAGCAATCAGCCCCAGCATTTT.

This chain connects TRBV3-1 (or the pseudogene TRBV3-2) to TRBJ1-4, with 8 bases that match TRBD1. The CDR3 has 15 amino acids. Germline CDR1 is LGHDT and CDR2 is YNNKEL (reference sequence). V trimming: 3 bases; J trimming: 5 bases; junction bases outside the gene matches: 5. The CDR3 region has the DNA TGTGCCAGCAGCCACGGGACAGGAAAAAATGAAAAACTGTTTTTT. This gives the protein CASSHGTGKNEKLFF.

The chain carries TRBV28 and TRBJ1-5; 9 bases are a match to TRBD1. With 6 bases clipped from V and 1 base from J, the junction kept 1 base outside the gene matches. Looked up from germline, CDR1 is MDHEN and CDR2 is SYDVKM. The CDR3 is 14 residues long. This CDR3 reads CASRGQGSNQPQHF. The CDR3, as DNA: TGTGCCAGCAGGGGACAGGGCAGCAATCAGCCCCAGCATTTT. The full variable domain, its missing parts supplied by reference TRBV28 and TRBJ1-5, is DVKVTQSSRYLVKRTGEKVFLECVQDMDHENMFWYRQDPGLGLRLIYFSYDVKMKEKGDIPEGYSVSREKKERFSLILESASTNQTSMYLCASRGQGSNQPQHFGDGTRLSIL.

This clone was seen ten or more times. The V and J genes are TRBV12-3 or TRBV12-4 and TRBJ1-5; D is possibly TRBD1 (6 bases). The V end was cut by 2 bases, the J end by 5 bases, with 7 bases between. The CDR3 extends over 13 amino acids. The CDR3 DNA sequence: TGTGCCAGCAGTTTAAAGGGGGATCAGCCCCAGCATTTT. It translates to CASSLKGDQPQHF.

The CDR3: CASSSQGSYEQYF. For the CDR3, the DNA is TGTGCCAGCTCCTCCCAGGGCTCCTACGAGCAGTACTTC. V and J are TRBV18 and TRBJ2-7, with D possibly being TRBD1 (5 bases). The CDR3 is 13 amino acids. The germline gives CDR1 KGHSH, CDR2 LQKENI. The V end lost 6 bases, the J end lost 0 bases, and 9 bases lay between the germline ends. Variable domain in full (rest from reference TRBV18 and TRBJ2-7): NAGVMQNPRHLVRRRGQEARLRCSPMKGHSHVYWYRQLPEEGLKFMVYLQKENIIDESGMPKERFSAEFPKEGPSILRIQQVVRGDSAAYFCASSSQGSYEQYFGPGTRLTVT.

This sequence joins TRBV6-5 and TRBJ2-2, with no clear D. This CDR3 is 15 amino acids long. The germline CDR1 and CDR2 sequences are MNHEY and SVGAGI. V lost 2 bases and J 4 bases, leaving 11 bases between the germline ends. The CDR3 region has the DNA TGTGCCAGCAGTTACCGCAGGTCTCTCACCGGGGAGCTGTTTTTT. Translated: CASSYRRSLTGELFF.

By sample fraction, this clone is medium-sized. This rearrangement joins TRBV23-1 to TRBJ1-2, with 7 bases that match TRBD1. TRBV23-1 is an open reading frame whose function is uncertain. This CDR3 has 12 amino acids. V shed 8 bases and J 5 bases; nucleotides not matched to a gene: 5. For the CDR3, the DNA is TGCGCCAGCCCCGGACAGGTTTATGGCTACACCTTC. Translated: CASPGQVYGYTF.

The V gene is TRBV18, the J gene TRBJ1-5; TRBD1 matches at 8 bases. Germline V gives CDR1 KGHSH, CDR2 LQKENI. The CDR3 sequence is 17 residues long. The trim removed 4 bases at V and 6 bases at J, leaving 14 bases unmatched. This CDR3 reads CASSLDRTGPGGQPQHF. The CDR3 DNA reads TGTGCCAGCTCACTAGATCGGACAGGGCCCGGGGGTCAGCCCCAGCATTTT.